These 4 T cell receptor beta chains originate from one sample sequenced in a study of blood T cell repertoires in COVID-19. Data came from immunoSEQ multiplex PCR; TCRdb stores just in-frame clones and leaves some out. The sample gives about 140,000 clones, around nine tenths of which show up once; over 9.5% is in the top ten. Sequencing was performed on peripheral blood. The origin of the receptors is a man in his sixties with active or convalescent COVID-19.

This clone was counted only a few times. J is TRBJ2-2 and V is TRBV9; TRBD1 agrees at 10 bases. Germline lookup yields CDR1 SGDLS and CDR2 YYNGEE. V gave up 3 bases and J gave up 4 bases; unmatched junction bases: 3. The CDR3 has 15 amino acids. The DNA for the CDR3 is TGTGCCAGCAGCGGCGGGACAGGGGTCACCGGGGAGCTGTTTTTT. Translating gives CASSGGTGVTGELFF.

The chain uses TRBV18 and TRBJ1-5; TRBD1 matches 8 bases. Germline CDR1 is KGHSH and CDR2 is LQKENI. The CDR3 is 15 amino acids. V trimming: 2 bases; J trimming: 6 bases; junction bases outside the gene matches: 6. CDR3 in DNA: TGTGCCAGCTCACCATCCCAGGGGGCAGGTCAGCCCCAGCATTTT. Translating it yields CASSPSQGAGQPQHF.

The chain combines TRBV28 with TRBJ2-1; TRBD1 agrees at 9 bases. CDR1 and CDR2 (germline): MDHEN, SYDVKM. The CDR3 has 15 residues. V dropped 6 bases and J dropped 0; count of bases not matched to a gene: 3. The CDR3 protein is CASRRQGGSYNEQFF. The CDR3 DNA follows: TGTGCCAGCAGGAGACAGGGGGGCTCCTACAATGAGCAGTTCTTC.

Here the CDR3 DNA reads TGCGCCAGCAGCCCGGGACAGGGACCTTCCTACGAGCAGTACTTC. This encodes CASSPGQGPSYEQYF. The J gene is TRBJ2-7, the V gene TRBV4-1, with 9 positions matching TRBD1. The length of the CDR3 is 15 residues. Germline V gene sequence: CDR1 MGHRA, CDR2 YSYEKL. V shed 4 bases, J shed 1 base, and the junction held 5 bases outside the gene matches.